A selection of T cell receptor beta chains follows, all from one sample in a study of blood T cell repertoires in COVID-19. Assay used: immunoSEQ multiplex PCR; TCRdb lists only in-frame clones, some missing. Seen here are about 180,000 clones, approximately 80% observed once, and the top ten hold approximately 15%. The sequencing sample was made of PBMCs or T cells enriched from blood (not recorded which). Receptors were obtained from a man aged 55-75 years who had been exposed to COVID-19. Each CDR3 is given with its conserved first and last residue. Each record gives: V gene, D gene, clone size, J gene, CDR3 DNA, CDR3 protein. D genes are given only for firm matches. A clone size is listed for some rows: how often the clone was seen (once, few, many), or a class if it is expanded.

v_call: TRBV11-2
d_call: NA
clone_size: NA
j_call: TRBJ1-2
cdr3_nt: TGTGCCAGCAGCTTAGATCTGGGCAGCTTATATGGCTACACCTTC
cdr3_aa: CASSLDLGSLYGYTF

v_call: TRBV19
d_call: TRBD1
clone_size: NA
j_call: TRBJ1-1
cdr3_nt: TGTGCCAGTAGTCGAACAGGGGTGGGCACTGAAGCTTTCTTT
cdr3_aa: CASSRTGVGTEAFF

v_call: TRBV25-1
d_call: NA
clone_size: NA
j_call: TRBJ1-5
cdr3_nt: TGTGCCAGCAGTGGGGGGAGGGGGAATCAGCCCCAGCATTTT
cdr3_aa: CASSGGRGNQPQHF

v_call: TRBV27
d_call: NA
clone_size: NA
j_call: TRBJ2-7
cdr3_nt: TGTGCCAGCAGTCCCCAGGCAGGTTTCTCCTACGAGCAGTACTTC
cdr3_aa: CASSPQAGFSYEQYF

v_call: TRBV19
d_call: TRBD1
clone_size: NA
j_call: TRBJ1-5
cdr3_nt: TGTGCCAGTAGCCAGGGACAGGGGGGTCAGCCCCAGCATTTT
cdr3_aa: CASSQGQGGQPQHF

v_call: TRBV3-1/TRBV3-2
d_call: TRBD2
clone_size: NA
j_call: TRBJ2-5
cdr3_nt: TGTGCCAGCAGCCGGGTGGGGAGGGCCCGAGAGACCCAGTACTTC
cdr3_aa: CASSRVGRARETQYF

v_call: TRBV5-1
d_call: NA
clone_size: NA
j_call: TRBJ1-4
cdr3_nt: TGCGCCAGCAGCTTGGCCGCGGGGTGGTTTGAAAAACTGTTTTTT
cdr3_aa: CASSLAAGWFEKLFF

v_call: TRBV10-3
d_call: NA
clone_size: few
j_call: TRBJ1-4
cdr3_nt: TGTGCCATCAGTGAAACAGACGGAACTAATGAAAAACTGTTTTTT
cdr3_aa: CAISETDGTNEKLFF

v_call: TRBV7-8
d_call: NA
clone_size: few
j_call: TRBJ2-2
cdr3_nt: TGTGCCAGCAGCCGAGATGGGGGGAGTCCCGGGGAGCTGTTTTTT
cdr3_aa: CASSRDGGSPGELFF

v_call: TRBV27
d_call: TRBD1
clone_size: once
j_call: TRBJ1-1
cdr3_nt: TGTGCCAGCAGTTTAAAGGACTGGACAGGGAGTGGAGCTTTCTTT
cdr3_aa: CASSLKDWTGSGAFF

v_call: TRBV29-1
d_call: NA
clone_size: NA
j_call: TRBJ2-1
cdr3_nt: TGCAGCGTTGAAGGGCGTACGGGCGGGTTCCCCTACAATGAGCAGTTCTTC
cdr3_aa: CSVEGRTGGFPYNEQFF

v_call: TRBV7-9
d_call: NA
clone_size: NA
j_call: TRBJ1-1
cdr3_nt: TGTGCCAGCAGTATGCACAGTGAAGCTTTCTTT
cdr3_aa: CASSMHSEAFF

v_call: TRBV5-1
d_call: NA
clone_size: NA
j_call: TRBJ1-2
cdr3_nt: TGCGCCAGCAGCCCACAGGGTAGGGAGGGCTACACCTTC
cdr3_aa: CASSPQGREGYTF

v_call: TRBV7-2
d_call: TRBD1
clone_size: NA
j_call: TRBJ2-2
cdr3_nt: TGTGCCAGCACCCAATGGACGAGACAGGGTCACACCGGGGAGCTGTTTTTT
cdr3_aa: CASTQWTRQGHTGELFF

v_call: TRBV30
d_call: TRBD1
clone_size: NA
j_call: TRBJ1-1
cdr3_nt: TGTGCCTGGGACCAGACAGGGTTGGGCACTGAAGCTTTCTTT
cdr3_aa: CAWDQTGLGTEAFF

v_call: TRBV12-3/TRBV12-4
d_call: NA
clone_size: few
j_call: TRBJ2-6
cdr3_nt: TGTGCCACTCGGGAGCTCTGGGCCAACGTCCTGACTTTC
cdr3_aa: CATRELWANVLTF

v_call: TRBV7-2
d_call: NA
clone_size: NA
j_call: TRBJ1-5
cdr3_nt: TGTGCCAGCAGCTTTCTCCGGGGGGCCGGCAATCAGCCCCAGCATTTT
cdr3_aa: CASSFLRGAGNQPQHF

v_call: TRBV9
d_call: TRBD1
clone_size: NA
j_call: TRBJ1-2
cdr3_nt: TGTGCCAGCAGCGTAGGACAGGGGGTAGGTGGCTACACCTTC
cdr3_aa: CASSVGQGVGGYTF

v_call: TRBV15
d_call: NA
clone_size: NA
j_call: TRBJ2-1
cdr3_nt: TGTGCCACCAGCAGTAGGCGGGTCTCTGGCAATGAGCAGTTCTTC
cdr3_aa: CATSSRRVSGNEQFF

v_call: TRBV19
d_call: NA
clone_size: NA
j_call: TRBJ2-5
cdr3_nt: TGTGCCAGTAGTATGGAGAACCGGGAGACCCAGTACTTC
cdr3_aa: CASSMENRETQYF

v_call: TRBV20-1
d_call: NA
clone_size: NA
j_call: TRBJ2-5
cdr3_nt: TGCAGTGCTAGTGTGGGCCGGCTCTCCCTCCCCCGAGAGACCCAGTACTTC
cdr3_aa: CSASVGRLSLPRETQYF

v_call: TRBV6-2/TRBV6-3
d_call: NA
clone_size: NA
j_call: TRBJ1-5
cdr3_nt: TGTGCCAGCAGTATTCAGGGTTCAGACCCGCCCCAGCATTTT
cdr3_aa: CASSIQGSDPPQHF

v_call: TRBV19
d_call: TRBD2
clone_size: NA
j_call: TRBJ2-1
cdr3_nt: TGTGCCAGTAGTCCTCTAGCGGGAGGGCCGGGTGAGCAGTTCTTC
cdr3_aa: CASSPLAGGPGEQFF

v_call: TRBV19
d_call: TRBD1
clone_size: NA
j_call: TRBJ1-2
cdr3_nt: TGTGCCAGTGGACAGGCACTCTATGGCTACACCTTC
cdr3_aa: CASGQALYGYTF